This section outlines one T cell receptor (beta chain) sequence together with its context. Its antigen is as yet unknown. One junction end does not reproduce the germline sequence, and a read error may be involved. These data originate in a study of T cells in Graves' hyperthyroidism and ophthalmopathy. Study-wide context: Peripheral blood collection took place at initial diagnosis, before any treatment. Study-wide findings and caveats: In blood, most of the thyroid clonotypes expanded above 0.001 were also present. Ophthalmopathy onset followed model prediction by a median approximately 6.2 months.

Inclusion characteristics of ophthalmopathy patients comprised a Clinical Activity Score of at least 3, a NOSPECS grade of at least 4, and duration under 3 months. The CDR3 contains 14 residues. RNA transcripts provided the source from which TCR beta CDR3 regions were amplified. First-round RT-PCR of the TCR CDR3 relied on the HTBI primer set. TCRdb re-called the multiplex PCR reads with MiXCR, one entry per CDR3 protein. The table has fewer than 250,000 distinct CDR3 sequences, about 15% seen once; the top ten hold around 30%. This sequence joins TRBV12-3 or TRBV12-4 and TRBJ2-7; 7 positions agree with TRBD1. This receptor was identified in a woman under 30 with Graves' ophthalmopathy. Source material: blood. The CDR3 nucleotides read TGTGCCAGCAGTTTAGCACAGGGGTCGTACGGGCAGTACTTC. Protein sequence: CASSLAQGSYGQYF.